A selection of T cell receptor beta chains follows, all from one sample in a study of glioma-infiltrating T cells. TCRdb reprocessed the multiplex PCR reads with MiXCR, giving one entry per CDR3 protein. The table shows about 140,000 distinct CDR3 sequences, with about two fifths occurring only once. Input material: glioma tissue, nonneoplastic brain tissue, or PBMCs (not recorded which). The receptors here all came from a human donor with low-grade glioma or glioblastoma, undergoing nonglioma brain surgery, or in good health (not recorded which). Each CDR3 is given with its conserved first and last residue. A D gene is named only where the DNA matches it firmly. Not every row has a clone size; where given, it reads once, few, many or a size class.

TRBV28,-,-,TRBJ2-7,CASSLWAYGNYEQYF,TGTGCCAGCAGTTTATGGGCGTATGGCAACTACGAGCAGTACTTC
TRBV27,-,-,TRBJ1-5,CASSLKGYNQPQHF,TGTGCCAGCAGTTTAAAGGGCTACAATCAGCCCCAGCATTTT
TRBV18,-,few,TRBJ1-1,CASSPPGTPTEAFF,TGTGCCAGCTCACCACCGGGGACGCCCACTGAAGCTTTCTTT
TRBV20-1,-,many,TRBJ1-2,CSAPRQAATGYTF,TGCAGTGCCCCAAGACAGGCGGCCACTGGCTACACCTTC
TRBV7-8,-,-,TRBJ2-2,CASIPAGLNTGELFF,TGTGCCAGCATACCCGCAGGACTCAACACCGGGGAGCTGTTTTTT
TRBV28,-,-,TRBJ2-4,CASSPAGTPYRRLAKNIQYF,TGTGCCAGCAGTCCGGCCGGGACACCCTACCGAAGGCTAGCCAAAAACATTCAGTACTTC
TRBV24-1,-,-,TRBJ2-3,CATGFSDTQYF,TGTGCCACCGGCTTCTCAGATACGCAGTATTTT
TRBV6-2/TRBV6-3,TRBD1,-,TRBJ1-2,CASLGQVSGYTF,TGTGCCAGCTTGGGACAGGTTTCTGGCTACACCTTC
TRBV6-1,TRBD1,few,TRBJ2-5,CASSSKTGGAETQYF,TGTGCCAGCAGCAGCAAGACAGGGGGAGCAGAGACCCAGTACTTC
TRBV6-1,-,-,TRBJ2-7,CASSDGQIPYEQYF,TGTGCCAGCAGTGACGGACAGATCCCCTACGAGCAGTACTTC
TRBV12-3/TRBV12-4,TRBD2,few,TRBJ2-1,CASSTTSGRAAEQFF,TGTGCCAGCAGTACGACTAGCGGGAGGGCCGCTGAGCAGTTCTTC
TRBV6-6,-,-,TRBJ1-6,CASSYGRDLTPLHF,TGTGCCAGCAGTTACGGGCGCGATTTAACACCCCTCCACTTT
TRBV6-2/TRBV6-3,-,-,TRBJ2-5,CASSLALRTQYF,TGTGCCAGCAGTCTTGCCTTGAGGACCCAGTACTTC
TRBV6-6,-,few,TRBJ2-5,CASSYLFAGDEETQYF,TGTGCCAGCAGTTACCTATTCGCCGGGGACGAAGAGACCCAGTACTTC
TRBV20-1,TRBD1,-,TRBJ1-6,CSAGGQVGDSPLHF,TGCAGTGCAGGCGGACAGGTTGGGGATTCACCCCTCCACTTT
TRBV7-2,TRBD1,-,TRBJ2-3,CASSLGQGVTDTQYF,TGTGCCAGCAGCTTAGGGCAGGGGGTAACAGATACGCAGTATTTT
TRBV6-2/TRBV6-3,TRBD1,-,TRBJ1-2,CAISHSGQEYGYTF,TGTGCCATCAGTCACTCGGGACAGGAATATGGCTACACCTTC